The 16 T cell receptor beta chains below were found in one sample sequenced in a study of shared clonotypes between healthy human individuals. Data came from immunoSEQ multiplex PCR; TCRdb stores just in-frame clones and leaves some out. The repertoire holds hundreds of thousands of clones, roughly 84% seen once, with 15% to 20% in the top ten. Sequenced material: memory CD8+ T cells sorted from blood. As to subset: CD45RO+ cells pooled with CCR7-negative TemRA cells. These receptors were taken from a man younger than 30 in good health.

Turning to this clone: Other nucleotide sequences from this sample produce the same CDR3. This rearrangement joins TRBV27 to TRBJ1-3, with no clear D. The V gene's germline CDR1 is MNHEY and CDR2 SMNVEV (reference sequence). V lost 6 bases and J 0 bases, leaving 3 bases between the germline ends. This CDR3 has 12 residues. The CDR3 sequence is CASRGSGNTIYF. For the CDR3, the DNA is TGTGCCAGCAGAGGCTCTGGAAACACCATATATTTT.

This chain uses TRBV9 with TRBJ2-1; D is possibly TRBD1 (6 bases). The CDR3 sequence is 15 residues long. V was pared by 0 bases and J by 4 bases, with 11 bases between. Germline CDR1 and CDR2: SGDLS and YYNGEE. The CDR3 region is CASSVVQGTYNEQFF. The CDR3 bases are TGTGCCAGCAGCGTAGTACAGGGAACATACAATGAGCAGTTCTTC.

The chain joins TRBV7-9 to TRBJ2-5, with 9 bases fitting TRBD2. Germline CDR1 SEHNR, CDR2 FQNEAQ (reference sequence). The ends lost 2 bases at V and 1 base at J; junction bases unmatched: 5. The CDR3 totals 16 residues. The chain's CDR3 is CASSLYSGGPQETQYF. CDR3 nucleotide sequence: TGTGCCAGCAGCTTATATAGCGGGGGCCCCCAAGAGACCCAGTACTTC.

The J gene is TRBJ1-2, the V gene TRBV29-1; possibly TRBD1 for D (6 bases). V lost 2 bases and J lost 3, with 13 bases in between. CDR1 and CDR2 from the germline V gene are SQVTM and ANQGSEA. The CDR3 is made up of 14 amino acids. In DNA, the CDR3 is TGCAGCGTTGAAAGGGCGACAGGAGACTATGGCTACACCTTC. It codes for CSVERATGDYGYTF.

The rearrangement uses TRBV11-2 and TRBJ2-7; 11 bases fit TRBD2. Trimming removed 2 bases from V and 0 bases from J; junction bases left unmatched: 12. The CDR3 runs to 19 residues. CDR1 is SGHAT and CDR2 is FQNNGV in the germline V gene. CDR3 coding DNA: TGTGCCAGCAGCTTAAGCGCTAGCGGGGGGTCAACCCACTCCTACGAGCAGTACTTC. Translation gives CASSLSASGGSTHSYEQYF.

CDR3 coding DNA: TGTGCCAGCAGCTTAGAAGCCAGTTCCTACGAGCAGTACTTC. This translates into CASSLEASSYEQYF. This rearrangement joins TRBV7-8 to TRBJ2-7; D gene unclear. V lost 1 base, J lost 1 base, and 8 bases lay in between. The germline V gene has CDR1 SGHVS and CDR2 FQNEAQ. The CDR3 loop spans 14 amino acids.

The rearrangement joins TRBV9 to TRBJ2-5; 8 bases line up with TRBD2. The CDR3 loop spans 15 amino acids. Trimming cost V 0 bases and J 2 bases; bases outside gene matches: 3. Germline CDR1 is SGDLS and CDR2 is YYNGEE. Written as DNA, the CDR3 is TGTGCCAGCAGCGTAGGGAGCGGGGGACAAGAGACCCAGTACTTC. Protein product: CASSVGSGGQETQYF.

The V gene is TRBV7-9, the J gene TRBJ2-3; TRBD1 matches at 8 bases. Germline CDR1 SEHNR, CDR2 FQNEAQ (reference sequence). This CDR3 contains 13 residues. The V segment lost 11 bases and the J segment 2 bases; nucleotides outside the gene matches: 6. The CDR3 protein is CAGAGGYTDTQYF. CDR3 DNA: TGTGCCGGGGCAGGGGGCTACACAGATACGCAGTATTTT.

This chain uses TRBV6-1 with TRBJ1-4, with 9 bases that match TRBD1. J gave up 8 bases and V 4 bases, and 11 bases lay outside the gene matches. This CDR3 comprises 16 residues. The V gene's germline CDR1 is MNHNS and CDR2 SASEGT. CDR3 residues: CASSGYHRGPREKLFF. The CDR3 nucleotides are TGTGCCAGCAGTGGGTACCACAGGGGGCCTCGGGAAAAACTGTTTTTT.

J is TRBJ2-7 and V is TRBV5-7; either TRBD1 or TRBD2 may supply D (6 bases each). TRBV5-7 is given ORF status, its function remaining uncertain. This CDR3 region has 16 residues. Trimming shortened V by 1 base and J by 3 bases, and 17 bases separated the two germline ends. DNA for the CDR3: TGTGCCAGCAGCTTGATTCCGCGGGACACAAACTACGAGCAGTACTTC. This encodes CASSLIPRDTNYEQYF.

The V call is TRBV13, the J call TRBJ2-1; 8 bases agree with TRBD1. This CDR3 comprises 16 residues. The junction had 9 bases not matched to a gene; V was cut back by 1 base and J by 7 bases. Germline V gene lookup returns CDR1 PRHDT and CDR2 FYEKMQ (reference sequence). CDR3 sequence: CASSLVVTGVKNEQFF. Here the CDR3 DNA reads TGTGCCAGCAGCTTAGTCGTGACAGGGGTTAAGAATGAGCAGTTCTTC.

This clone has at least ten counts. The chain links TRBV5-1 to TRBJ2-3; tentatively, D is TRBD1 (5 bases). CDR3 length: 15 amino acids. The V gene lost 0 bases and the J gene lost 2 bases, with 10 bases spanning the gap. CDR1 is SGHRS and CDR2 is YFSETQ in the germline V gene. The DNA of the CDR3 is TGCGCCAGCAGCTTGGAAAGTGGGGCCACAGATACGCAGTATTTT. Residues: CASSLESGATDTQYF.

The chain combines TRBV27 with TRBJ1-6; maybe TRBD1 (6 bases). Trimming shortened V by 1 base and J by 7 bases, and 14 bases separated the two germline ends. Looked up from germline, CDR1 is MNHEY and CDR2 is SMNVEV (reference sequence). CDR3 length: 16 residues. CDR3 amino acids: CASSLWAGVRNSPLHF. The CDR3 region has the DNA TGTGCCAGCAGTTTATGGGCAGGGGTCCGCAATTCACCCCTCCACTTT.

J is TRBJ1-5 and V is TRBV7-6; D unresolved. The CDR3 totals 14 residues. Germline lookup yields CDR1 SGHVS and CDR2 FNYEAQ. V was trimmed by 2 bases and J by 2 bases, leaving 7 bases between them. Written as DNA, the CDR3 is TGTGCCAGCAGCTTATATGCGGGCAATCAGCCCCAGCATTTT. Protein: CASSLYAGNQPQHF.

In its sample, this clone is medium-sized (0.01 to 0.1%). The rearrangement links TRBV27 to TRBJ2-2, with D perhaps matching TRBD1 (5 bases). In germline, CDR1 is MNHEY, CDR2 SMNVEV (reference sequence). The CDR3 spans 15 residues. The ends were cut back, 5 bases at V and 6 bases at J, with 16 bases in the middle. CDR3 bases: TGTGCCAGCAGTCCCCACCAGGGTTGGTCCGGGGAGCTGTTTTTT. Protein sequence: CASSPHQGWSGELFF.

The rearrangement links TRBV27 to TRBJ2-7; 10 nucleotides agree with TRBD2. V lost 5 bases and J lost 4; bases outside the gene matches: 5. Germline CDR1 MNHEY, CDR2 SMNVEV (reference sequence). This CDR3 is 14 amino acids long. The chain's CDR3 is CASSPSGGKYEQYF. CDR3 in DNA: TGTGCCAGCAGTCCTAGCGGGGGCAAGTACGAGCAGTACTTC.